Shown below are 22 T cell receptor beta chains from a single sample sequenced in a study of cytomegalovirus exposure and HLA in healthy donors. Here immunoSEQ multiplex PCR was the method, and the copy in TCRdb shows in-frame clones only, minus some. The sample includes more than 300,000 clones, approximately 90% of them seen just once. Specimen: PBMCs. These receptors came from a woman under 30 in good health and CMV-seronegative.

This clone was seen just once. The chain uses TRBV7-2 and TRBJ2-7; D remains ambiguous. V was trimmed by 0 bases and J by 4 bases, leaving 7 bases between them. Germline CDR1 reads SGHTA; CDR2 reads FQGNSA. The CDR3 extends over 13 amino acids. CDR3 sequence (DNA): TGTGCCAGCAGCTTAGCGCTAGAATACGAGCAGTACTTC. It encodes CASSLALEYEQYF.

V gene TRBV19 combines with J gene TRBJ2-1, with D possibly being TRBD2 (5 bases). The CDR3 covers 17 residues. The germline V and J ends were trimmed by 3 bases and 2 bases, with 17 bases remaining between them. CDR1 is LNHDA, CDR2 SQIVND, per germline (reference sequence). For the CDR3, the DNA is TGTGCCAGTAGTATTGGCACGACCGTCGGGGCCTACAATGAGCAGTTCTTC. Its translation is CASSIGTTVGAYNEQFF.

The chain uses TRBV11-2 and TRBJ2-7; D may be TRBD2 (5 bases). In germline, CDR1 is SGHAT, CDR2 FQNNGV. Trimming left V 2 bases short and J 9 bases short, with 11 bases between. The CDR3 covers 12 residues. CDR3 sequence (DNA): TGTGCCAGCAGCTTAAATAGCGCGGGGCAGTACTTC. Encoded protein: CASSLNSAGQYF.

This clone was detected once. The CDR3 region has the DNA TGTGCCTGGAGTGTAAGGGGGCGGAACTCCTACAATGAGCAGTTCTTC. Protein sequence: CAWSVRGRNSYNEQFF. The chain uses TRBV30 and TRBJ2-1; 7 bases map to TRBD1. The CDR3 runs 16 residues. With V trimmed by 0 bases and J by 0 bases, 5 bases remained unmatched. The germline V gene has CDR1 GTSNPN and CDR2 SVGIG (reference sequence).

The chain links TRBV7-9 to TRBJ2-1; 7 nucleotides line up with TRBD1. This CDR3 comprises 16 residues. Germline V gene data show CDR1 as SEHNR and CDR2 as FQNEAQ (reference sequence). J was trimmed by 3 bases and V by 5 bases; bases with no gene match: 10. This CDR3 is CASSPIGQVNYNEQFF. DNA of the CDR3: TGTGCCAGCAGCCCGATAGGACAGGTGAACTACAATGAGCAGTTCTTC.

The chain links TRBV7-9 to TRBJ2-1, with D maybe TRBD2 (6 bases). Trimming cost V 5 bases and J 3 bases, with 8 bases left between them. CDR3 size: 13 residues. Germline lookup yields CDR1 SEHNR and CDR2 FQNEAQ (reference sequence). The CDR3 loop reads CASSLGSYNEQFF. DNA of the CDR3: TGTGCCAGCAGCCTCGGGAGCTACAATGAGCAGTTCTTC. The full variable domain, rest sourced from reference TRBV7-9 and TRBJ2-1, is DTGVSQNPRHKITKRGQNVTFRCDPISEHNRLYWYRQTLGQGPEFLTYFQNEAQLEKSRLLSDRFSAERPKGSFSTLEIQRTEQGDSAMYLCASSLGSYNEQFFGPGTRLTVL.

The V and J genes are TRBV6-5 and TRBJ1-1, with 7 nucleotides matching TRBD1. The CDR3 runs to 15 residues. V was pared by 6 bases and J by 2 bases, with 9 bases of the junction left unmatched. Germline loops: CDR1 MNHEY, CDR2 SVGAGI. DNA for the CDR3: TGTGCCAGCAGGCCTAACAGGGGACTTAACACTGAAGCTTTCTTT. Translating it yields CASRPNRGLNTEAFF.

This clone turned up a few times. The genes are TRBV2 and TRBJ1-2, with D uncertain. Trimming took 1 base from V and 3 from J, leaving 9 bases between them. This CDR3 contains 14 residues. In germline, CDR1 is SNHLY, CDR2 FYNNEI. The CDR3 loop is CASSEGARYYGYTF. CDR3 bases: TGTGCCAGCAGTGAAGGGGCCCGATACTATGGCTACACCTTC.

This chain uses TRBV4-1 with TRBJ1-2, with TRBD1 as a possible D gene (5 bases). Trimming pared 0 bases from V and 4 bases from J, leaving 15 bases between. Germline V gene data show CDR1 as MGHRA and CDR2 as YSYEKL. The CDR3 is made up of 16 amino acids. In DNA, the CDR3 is TGCGCCAGCAGCCAAGACGGAGGGGCAGCACTCTATGGCTACACCTTC. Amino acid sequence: CASSQDGGAALYGYTF.

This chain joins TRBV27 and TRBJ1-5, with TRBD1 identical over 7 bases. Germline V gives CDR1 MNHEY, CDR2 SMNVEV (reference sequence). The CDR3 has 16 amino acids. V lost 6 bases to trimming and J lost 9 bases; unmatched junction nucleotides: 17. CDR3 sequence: CASRRGHGQEPRPQHF. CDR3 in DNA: TGTGCCAGCAGGCGGGGTCATGGACAGGAACCCCGGCCCCAGCATTTT.

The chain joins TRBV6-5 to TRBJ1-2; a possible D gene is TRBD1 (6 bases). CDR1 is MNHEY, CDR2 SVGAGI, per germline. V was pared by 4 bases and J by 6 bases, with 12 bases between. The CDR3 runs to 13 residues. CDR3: CASSSLSGDGYTF. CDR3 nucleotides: TGTGCCAGCAGTTCCCTTTCAGGGGATGGCTACACCTTC.

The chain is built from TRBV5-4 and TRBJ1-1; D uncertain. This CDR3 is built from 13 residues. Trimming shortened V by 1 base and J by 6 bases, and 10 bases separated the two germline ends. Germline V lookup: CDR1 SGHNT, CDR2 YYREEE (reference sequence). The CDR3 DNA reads TGTGCCAGCAGCTTGTCGGAGTATGCTGAAGCTTTCTTT. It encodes CASSLSEYAEAFF.

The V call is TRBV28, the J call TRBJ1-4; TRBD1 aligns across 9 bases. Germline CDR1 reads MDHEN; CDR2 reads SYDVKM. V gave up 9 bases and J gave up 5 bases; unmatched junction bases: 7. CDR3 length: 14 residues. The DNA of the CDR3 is TGTGCCAGTAGACCTACAGGGGGCAATGAAAAACTGTTTTTT. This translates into CASRPTGGNEKLFF. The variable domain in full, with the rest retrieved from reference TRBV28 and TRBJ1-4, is DVKVTQSSRYLVKRTGEKVFLECVQDMDHENMFWYRQDPGLGLRLIYFSYDVKMKEKGDIPEGYSVSREKKERFSLILESASTNQTSMYLCASRPTGGNEKLFFGSGTQLSVL.

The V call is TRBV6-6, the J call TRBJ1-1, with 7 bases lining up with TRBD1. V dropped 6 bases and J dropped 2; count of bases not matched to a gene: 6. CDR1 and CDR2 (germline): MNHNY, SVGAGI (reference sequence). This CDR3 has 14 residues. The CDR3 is CASRLGQANTEAFF. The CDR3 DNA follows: TGTGCCAGCAGACTTGGACAGGCAAACACTGAAGCTTTCTTT.

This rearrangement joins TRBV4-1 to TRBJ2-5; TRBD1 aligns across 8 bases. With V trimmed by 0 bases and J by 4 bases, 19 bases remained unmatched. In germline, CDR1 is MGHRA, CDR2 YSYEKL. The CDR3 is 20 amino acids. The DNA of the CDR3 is TGCGCCAGCAGCCAAGATTTGCGGGCGCAGGGGGCCTGGAACTCAGAGACCCAGTACTTC. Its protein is CASSQDLRAQGAWNSETQYF.

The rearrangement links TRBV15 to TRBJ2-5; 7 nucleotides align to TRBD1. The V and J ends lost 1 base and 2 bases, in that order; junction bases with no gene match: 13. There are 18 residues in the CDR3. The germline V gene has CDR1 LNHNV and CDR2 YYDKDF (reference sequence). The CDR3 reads CATSRAHAGGMGQETQYF. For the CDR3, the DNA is TGTGCCACCAGCAGAGCCCATGCAGGGGGAATGGGACAAGAGACCCAGTACTTC.

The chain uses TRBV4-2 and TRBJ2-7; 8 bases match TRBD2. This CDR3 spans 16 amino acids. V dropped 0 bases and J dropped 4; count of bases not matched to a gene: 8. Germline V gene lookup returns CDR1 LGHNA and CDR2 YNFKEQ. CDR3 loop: CASSQDMGASGYEQYF. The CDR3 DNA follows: TGTGCCAGCAGCCAAGATATGGGTGCTAGCGGGTACGAGCAGTACTTC.

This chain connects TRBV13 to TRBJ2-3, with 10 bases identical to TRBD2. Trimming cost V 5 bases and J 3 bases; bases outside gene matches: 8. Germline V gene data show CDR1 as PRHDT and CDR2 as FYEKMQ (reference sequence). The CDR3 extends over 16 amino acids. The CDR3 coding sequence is TGTGCCAGCAGCCCCCGAGCGGGAGGGCCTACAGATACGCAGTATTTT. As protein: CASSPRAGGPTDTQYF.

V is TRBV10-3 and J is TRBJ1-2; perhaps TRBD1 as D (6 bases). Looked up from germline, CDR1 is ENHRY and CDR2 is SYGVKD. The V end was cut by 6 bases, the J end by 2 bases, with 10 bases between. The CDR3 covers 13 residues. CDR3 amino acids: CAISDRPNYGYTF. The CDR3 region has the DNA TGTGCCATCAGCGACAGGCCGAACTATGGCTACACCTTC.

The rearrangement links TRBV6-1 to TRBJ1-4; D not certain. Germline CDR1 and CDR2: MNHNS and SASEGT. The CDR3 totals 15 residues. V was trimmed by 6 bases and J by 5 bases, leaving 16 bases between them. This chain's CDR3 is CASSSSGIRNEKLFF. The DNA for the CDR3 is TGTGCCAGCAGCAGTTCCGGGATAAGGAATGAAAAACTGTTTTTT.

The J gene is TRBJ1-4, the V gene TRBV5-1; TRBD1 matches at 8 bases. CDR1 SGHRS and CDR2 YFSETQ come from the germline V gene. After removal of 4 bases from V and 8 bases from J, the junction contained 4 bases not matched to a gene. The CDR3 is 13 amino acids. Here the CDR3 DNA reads TGCGCCAGCAGCATGAACAGGGGGGAAAAACTGTTTTTT. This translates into CASSMNRGEKLFF.

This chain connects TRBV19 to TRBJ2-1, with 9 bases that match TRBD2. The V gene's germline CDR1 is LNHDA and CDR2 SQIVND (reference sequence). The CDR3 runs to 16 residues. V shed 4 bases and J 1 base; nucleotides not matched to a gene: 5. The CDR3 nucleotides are TGTGCCAGTAGTACGAGCGGGGGGCTTTCCTACAATGAGCAGTTCTTC. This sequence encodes CASSTSGGLSYNEQFF.